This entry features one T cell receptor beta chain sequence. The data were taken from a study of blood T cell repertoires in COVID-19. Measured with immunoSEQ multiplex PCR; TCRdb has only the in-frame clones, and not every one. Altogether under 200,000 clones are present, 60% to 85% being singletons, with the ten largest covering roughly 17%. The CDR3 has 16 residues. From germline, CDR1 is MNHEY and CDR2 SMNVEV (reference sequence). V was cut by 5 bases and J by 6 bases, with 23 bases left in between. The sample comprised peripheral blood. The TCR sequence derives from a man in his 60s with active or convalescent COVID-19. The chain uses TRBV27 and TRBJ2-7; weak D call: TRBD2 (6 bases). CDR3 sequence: CASSPRDWDRLGEQYF. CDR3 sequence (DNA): TGTGCCAGCAGTCCACGGGACTGGGACCGTCTCGGCGAGCAGTACTTC.